These T cell receptor beta chains were read from a single sample in a study of spatial heterogeneity in lung cancer. Using its own MiXCR run on the 5' RACE reads, TCRdb lists one record per CDR3 protein. The sample lists about 70,000 distinct CDR3 sequences; 8% to 10% were seen once. The sample was PBMCs, taken at follow-up. These receptors all come from a female donor with early-stage non-small cell lung cancer. Each CDR3 is given with its conserved first and last residue. Fields, in order: J gene, clone size, CDR3 length, D gene, V gene, CDR3 DNA, CDR3 protein. D genes are given only for firm matches. Part of the rows lack a size; the others show once, few, many or a class for expanded clones.

J: TRBJ1-2; size: NA; length: 11; D: NA; V: TRBV20-1; DNA: TGCCAAAAACAGCAAAACTATGGCTACACCTTC; CDR3: CQKQQNYGYTF
J: TRBJ2-7; size: many; length: 15; D: NA; V: TRBV19; DNA: TGTGCCAGTAGTCCACTGGGGGCATACAACTACGAGCAGTACTTC; CDR3: CASSPLGAYNYEQYF
J: TRBJ1-6; size: many; length: 16; D: NA; V: TRBV6-5; DNA: TGTGCCAGCAGATTGACAGGCGTCTCCTATAATTCACCCCTCCACTTT; CDR3: CASRLTGVSYNSPLHF
J: TRBJ2-1; size: many; length: 16; D: TRBD2; V: TRBV7-3; DNA: TGTGCCAGCAGCTTAAGACTAGCGGGAGGGCCTTTTGAGCAGTTCTTC; CDR3: CASSLRLAGGPFEQFF
J: TRBJ1-4; size: many; length: 16; D: NA; V: TRBV10-3; DNA: TGTGCCATCAGTGAGTCGACGGGAGCCTCGGCGCGAAAACTGTTTTTT; CDR3: CAISESTGASARKLFF
J: TRBJ1-1; size: NA; length: 12; D: TRBD1; V: TRBV7-3; DNA: TGTGCCAGCAGCTTACCAGGGGGTAAAGCTTTCTTT; CDR3: CASSLPGGKAFF
J: TRBJ1-4; size: many; length: 14; D: TRBD1; V: TRBV6-1; DNA: TGTGCCAGCAGTTGGGACAGGACTAATGAAAAACTGTTTTTT; CDR3: CASSWDRTNEKLFF
J: TRBJ2-2; size: many; length: 12; D: NA; V: TRBV11-3; DNA: TGTGCCAGCAGCCCTGACTCCGGGGAGCTGTTTTTT; CDR3: CASSPDSGELFF
J: TRBJ2-3; size: few; length: 15; D: NA; V: TRBV20-1; DNA: TGCAGTGCTACTTCGTTGGGACTCTACACAGATACGCAGTATTTT; CDR3: CSATSLGLYTDTQYF
J: TRBJ2-6; size: NA; length: 15; D: NA; V: TRBV5-1; DNA: TGCGCCAGCACCCAGGGTTTTACTGGGGCCAACGTCCTGACTTTC; CDR3: CASTQGFTGANVLTF
J: TRBJ2-1; size: NA; length: 14; D: NA; V: TRBV9; DNA: TGTGCCAGCAGCGTAGCGGAGACCTACAATGAGCAGTTCTTC; CDR3: CASSVAETYNEQFF
J: TRBJ2-1; size: many; length: 14; D: TRBD2; V: TRBV6-1; DNA: TGTGCTAGCGACCTATGGGGACTAGCTAATGAGCAGTTCTTC; CDR3: CASDLWGLANEQFF
J: TRBJ2-2; size: many; length: 13; D: NA; V: TRBV28; DNA: TGTGCCGCCGGCCAGGGTATCACCGGGGAGCTGTTTTTT; CDR3: CAAGQGITGELFF
J: TRBJ2-1; size: few; length: 13; D: TRBD1; V: TRBV28; DNA: TGTGCCAGCCGACAGGGGCTTGGCAATGAGCAGTTCTTC; CDR3: CASRQGLGNEQFF
J: TRBJ2-2; size: NA; length: 14; D: NA; V: TRBV9; DNA: TGTGCCAGCAGCGTGTGGTTGGCCACCGGGGAGCTGTTTTTT; CDR3: CASSVWLATGELFF
J: TRBJ1-4; size: few; length: 15; D: NA; V: TRBV12-3/TRBV12-4; DNA: TGTGCCTCCCGGTGGAGGTCTACGGCTAATGAAAAACTGTTTTTT; CDR3: CASRWRSTANEKLFF
J: TRBJ1-1; size: many; length: 13; D: NA; V: TRBV6-5; DNA: TGTGCCAGCAGTTACCGGGACAACACTGAAGCTTTCTTT; CDR3: CASSYRDNTEAFF
J: TRBJ2-3; size: many; length: 15; D: TRBD2; V: TRBV5-1; DNA: TGCGCCAGCAGCTTGGCTTCTAGCGGGAGAAGAACGCAGTATTTT; CDR3: CASSLASSGRRTQYF
J: TRBJ2-1; size: many; length: 14; D: NA; V: TRBV4-1; DNA: TGCGCCACCAAGATAGAACTAGCAACCTATGAGCAGTTCTTC; CDR3: CATKIELATYEQFF
J: TRBJ2-1; size: many; length: 14; D: NA; V: TRBV7-8; DNA: TGTGCCAGCAGCCAAAGCCGGGGGAACAATGAGCAGTTCTTC; CDR3: CASSQSRGNNEQFF
J: TRBJ2-1; size: few; length: 17; D: TRBD2; V: TRBV10-1; DNA: TGCGCCAGCAGTGAGTCACTAGCGGGAGGTAGCTACAATGAGCAGTTCTTC; CDR3: CASSESLAGGSYNEQFF
J: TRBJ2-5; size: NA; length: 14; D: NA; V: TRBV6-5; DNA: TGTGCCAGCAGAAATACAGGGAACCAAGAGACCCAGTACTTC; CDR3: CASRNTGNQETQYF
J: TRBJ2-7; size: few; length: 13; D: TRBD2; V: TRBV20-1; DNA: TGCAGTGCAGGACTAGCGGGAGGGTACGAGCAGTACTTC; CDR3: CSAGLAGGYEQYF
J: TRBJ1-2; size: many; length: 16; D: TRBD1; V: TRBV6-5; DNA: TGTGCCAGCAGTTACTTCCGGGACAGGGGAATTTACGGCTACACCTTC; CDR3: CASSYFRDRGIYGYTF
J: TRBJ2-7; size: NA; length: 13; D: TRBD1; V: TRBV5-6; DNA: TGTGCCAGCGGCCACCAGGGGGTCTACGAGCAGTACTTC; CDR3: CASGHQGVYEQYF
J: TRBJ1-5; size: many; length: 16; D: TRBD1; V: TRBV5-8; DNA: TGTGCCAGCAGCCTGGAGGAGGGACAGCTCAATCAGCCCCAGCATTTT; CDR3: CASSLEEGQLNQPQHF
J: TRBJ1-1; size: many; length: 17; D: NA; V: TRBV5-1; DNA: TGCGCCAGCAGCTTGCGACAGGTCGGGGAAACGGGCACTGAAGCTTTCTTT; CDR3: CASSLRQVGETGTEAFF
J: TRBJ1-2; size: NA; length: 19; D: TRBD1; V: TRBV5-5; DNA: TGTGCCAGCAGCACGATTCCCGGGACAGGTTTTTTCCCCAACTATGGCTACACCTTC; CDR3: CASSTIPGTGFFPNYGYTF
J: TRBJ1-5; size: many; length: 15; D: TRBD1; V: TRBV19; DNA: TGTGCCAGTGCAACCGGGACAGTCACCTATCAGCCCCAGCATTTT; CDR3: CASATGTVTYQPQHF
J: TRBJ2-3; size: many; length: 17; D: TRBD2; V: TRBV20-1; DNA: TGCAGTGCCCCTAATTTCGGGACTAGCGGATCCACAGATACGCAGTATTTT; CDR3: CSAPNFGTSGSTDTQYF
J: TRBJ2-3; size: NA; length: 13; D: NA; V: TRBV5-1; DNA: TGCGCCAGCAGCAACGGACAGACAGATACGCAGTATTTT; CDR3: CASSNGQTDTQYF
J: TRBJ2-3; size: many; length: 16; D: TRBD2; V: TRBV28; DNA: TGTGCCAGCAGTCATCCCCTAGCGGGAGAAGAAGATACGCAGTATTTT; CDR3: CASSHPLAGEEDTQYF
J: TRBJ2-1; size: few; length: 15; D: TRBD1; V: TRBV18; DNA: TGTGCCAGCTCACCACCGGGACAGAACTACAATGAGCAGTTCTTC; CDR3: CASSPPGQNYNEQFF
J: TRBJ2-2; size: many; length: 15; D: TRBD2; V: TRBV20-1; DNA: TGCAGTGCTAGAGCGGGCGGGAGTTGGACCGGGGAGCTGTTTTTT; CDR3: CSARAGGSWTGELFF
J: TRBJ2-7; size: NA; length: 13; D: NA; V: TRBV28; DNA: TGTGCCAGCAGTTCCCCGAGCTCCTACGAGCAGTACTTC; CDR3: CASSSPSSYEQYF
J: TRBJ2-2; size: many; length: 15; D: NA; V: TRBV7-9; DNA: TGTGCCAGCAGCTTAGGATTAGCCATCACCGGGGAGCTGTTTTTT; CDR3: CASSLGLAITGELFF
J: TRBJ2-1; size: many; length: 14; D: TRBD2; V: TRBV19; DNA: TGTGCCAGTAGCCGACTAGCGGGAAAAAATGAGCAGTTCTTC; CDR3: CASSRLAGKNEQFF
J: TRBJ1-4; size: NA; length: 15; D: NA; V: TRBV15; DNA: TGTGCCACCAGCAGAGATGGGGAGGGTGGAGAAAAACTGTTTTTT; CDR3: CATSRDGEGGEKLFF
J: TRBJ1-4; size: many; length: 15; D: NA; V: TRBV11-2; DNA: TGTGCCAGCAGCCCCCGGCTCGGGCCCTGGGAAAAACTGTTTTTT; CDR3: CASSPRLGPWEKLFF